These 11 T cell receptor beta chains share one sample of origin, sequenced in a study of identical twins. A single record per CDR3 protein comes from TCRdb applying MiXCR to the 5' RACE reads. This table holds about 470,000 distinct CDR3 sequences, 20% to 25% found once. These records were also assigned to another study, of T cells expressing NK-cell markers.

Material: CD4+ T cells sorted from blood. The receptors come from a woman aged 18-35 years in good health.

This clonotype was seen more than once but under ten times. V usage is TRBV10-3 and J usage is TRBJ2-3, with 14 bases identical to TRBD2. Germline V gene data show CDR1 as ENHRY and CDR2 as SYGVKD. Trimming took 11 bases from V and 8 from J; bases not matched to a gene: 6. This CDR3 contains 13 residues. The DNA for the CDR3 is TGTGCCGCTGGACTAGCGGGGGGAATTACGCAGTATTTT. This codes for CAAGLAGGITQYF.

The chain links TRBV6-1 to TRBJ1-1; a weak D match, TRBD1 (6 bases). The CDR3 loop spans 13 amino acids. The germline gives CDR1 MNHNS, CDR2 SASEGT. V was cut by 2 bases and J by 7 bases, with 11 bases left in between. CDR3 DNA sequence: TGTGCCAGCAGTGAATTGGGGGCCGGTGAAGCTTTCTTT. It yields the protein CASSELGAGEAFF.

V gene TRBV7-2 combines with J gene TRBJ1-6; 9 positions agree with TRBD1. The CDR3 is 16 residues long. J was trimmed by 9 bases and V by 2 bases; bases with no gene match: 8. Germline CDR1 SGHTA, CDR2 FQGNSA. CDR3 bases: TGTGCCAGCAGCTTAAGAGGGGGGACAGGGAGTTCACCCCTCCACTTT. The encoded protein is CASSLRGGTGSSPLHF.

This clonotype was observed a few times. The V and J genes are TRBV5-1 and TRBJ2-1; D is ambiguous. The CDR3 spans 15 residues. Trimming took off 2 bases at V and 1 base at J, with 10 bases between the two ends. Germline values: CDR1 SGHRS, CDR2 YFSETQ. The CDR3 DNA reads TGCGCCAGCAGCTTAATTCAAGAGTCCTACAATGAGCAGTTCTTC. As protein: CASSLIQESYNEQFF. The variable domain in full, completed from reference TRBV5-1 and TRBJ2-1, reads KAGVTQTPRYLIKTRGQQVTLSCSPISGHRSVSWYQQTPGQGLQFLFEYFSETQRNKGNFPGRFSGRQFSNSRSEMNVSTLELGDSALYLCASSLIQESYNEQFFGPGTRLTVL.

The CDR3 bases are TGTGCCAGCAGTGAGGACAGGGCCCAAGAGACCCAGTACTTC. Translation gives CASSEDRAQETQYF. The chain couples TRBV12-3 or TRBV12-4 to TRBJ2-5; 8 nucleotides match TRBD1. The CDR3 is 14 amino acids. The J segment lost 1 base and the V segment lost 5 bases, leaving 3 bases of the junction unmatched.

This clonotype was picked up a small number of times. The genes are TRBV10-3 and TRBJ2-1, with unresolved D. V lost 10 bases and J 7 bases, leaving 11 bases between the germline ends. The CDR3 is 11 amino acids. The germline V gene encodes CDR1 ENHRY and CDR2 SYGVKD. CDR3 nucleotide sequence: TGTGCCACCTCCGGGTCTAATGAGCAGTTCTTC. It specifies CATSGSNEQFF.

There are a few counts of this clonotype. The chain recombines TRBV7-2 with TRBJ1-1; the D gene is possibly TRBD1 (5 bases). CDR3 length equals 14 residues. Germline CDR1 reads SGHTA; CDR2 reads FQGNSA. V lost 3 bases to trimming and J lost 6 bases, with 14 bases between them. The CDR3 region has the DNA TGTGCCAGCAGCTTGGGGCAGGTACGCGCTGAAGCTTTCTTT. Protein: CASSLGQVRAEAFF.

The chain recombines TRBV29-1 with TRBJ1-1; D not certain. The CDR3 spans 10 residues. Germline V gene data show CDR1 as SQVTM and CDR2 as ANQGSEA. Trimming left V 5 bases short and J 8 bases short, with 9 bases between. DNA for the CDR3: TGCAGCGTTCTGGAGGGAGAAGCTTTCTTT. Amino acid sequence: CSVLEGEAFF.

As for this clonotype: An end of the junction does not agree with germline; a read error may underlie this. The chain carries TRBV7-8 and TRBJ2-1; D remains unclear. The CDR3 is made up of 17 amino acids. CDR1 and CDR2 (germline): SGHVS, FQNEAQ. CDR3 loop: CASSLGGGSVSYNEQLF. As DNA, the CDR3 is TGTGCCAGCAGCCTAGGCGGTGGGTCGGTATCCTACAATGAGCAGCTCTTC.

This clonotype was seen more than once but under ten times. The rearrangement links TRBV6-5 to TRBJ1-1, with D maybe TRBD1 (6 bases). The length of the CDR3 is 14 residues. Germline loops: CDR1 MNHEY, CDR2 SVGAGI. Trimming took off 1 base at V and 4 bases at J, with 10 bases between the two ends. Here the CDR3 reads CASSYLQGSTEAFF. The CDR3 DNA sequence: TGTGCCAGCAGTTACTTGCAGGGGAGCACTGAAGCTTTCTTT.

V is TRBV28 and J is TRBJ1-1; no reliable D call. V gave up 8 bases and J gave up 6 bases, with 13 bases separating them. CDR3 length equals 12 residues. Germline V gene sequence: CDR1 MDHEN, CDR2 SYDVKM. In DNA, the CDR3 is TGTGCCAGCGGGGTAGGGTCCCCTGAAGCTTTCTTT. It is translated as CASGVGSPEAFF.